The rows below give T cell receptor beta chains drawn from one sample of a study of T cell repertoires in cytomegalovirus infection. These receptors are not linked to any known antigen. TCRdb reanalysed the reads using MiXCR and keeps one entry per CDR3 protein. The data show 44,000 or so distinct CDR3 sequences, about 20% seen once. The sample was CD8+ T cells from cultured PBMCs, taken from culture after CMV antigen stimulation. The receptors shown here come from a human donor in good health (CMV status not recorded). Some clones in this sample may be carry-over from other donors' samples. The CDR3 runs from the conserved cysteine through the conserved F or W. The order of the fields is D gene, clone size, J gene, V gene, CDR3 protein. D genes are given only for firm matches. Rows give clone size only sometimes, using once, few, many, or a class for an expanded clone.

d_call: .; clone_size: .; j_call: TRBJ1-2; v_call: TRBV12-3/TRBV12-4; cdr3_aa: CASSRGLEGYTF
d_call: .; clone_size: .; j_call: TRBJ2-6; v_call: TRBV9; cdr3_aa: CASSGDPQSSGANVLTF
d_call: TRBD1; clone_size: .; j_call: TRBJ2-1; v_call: TRBV7-8; cdr3_aa: CATVGTGGGNEQFF
d_call: TRBD2; clone_size: .; j_call: TRBJ2-1; v_call: TRBV6-1; cdr3_aa: CASSEVSVAGGSYNEQFF
d_call: TRBD2; clone_size: .; j_call: TRBJ2-1; v_call: TRBV28; cdr3_aa: CASSTPFNSGRALGHEQFF
d_call: .; clone_size: .; j_call: TRBJ2-3; v_call: TRBV7-8; cdr3_aa: CVSSQGGRGWTDTQYF
d_call: .; clone_size: .; j_call: TRBJ2-2; v_call: TRBV7-6; cdr3_aa: CASSLSGGATGELFF
d_call: .; clone_size: .; j_call: TRBJ2-2; v_call: TRBV7-3; cdr3_aa: CASSSVGGELFF
d_call: .; clone_size: .; j_call: TRBJ2-7; v_call: TRBV27; cdr3_aa: CASSPTLLSGLAYEQYF
d_call: .; clone_size: .; j_call: TRBJ2-7; v_call: TRBV20-1; cdr3_aa: CSARTNEIEQYF
d_call: .; clone_size: few; j_call: TRBJ2-1; v_call: TRBV7-2; cdr3_aa: CASSPPVRYNEQFF
d_call: TRBD1; clone_size: .; j_call: TRBJ2-7; v_call: TRBV7-9; cdr3_aa: CASSPYFLEGQGPPYEQYF
d_call: TRBD2; clone_size: few; j_call: TRBJ2-7; v_call: TRBV25-1; cdr3_aa: CASSYGTSLYEQYF
d_call: .; clone_size: .; j_call: TRBJ2-2; v_call: TRBV7-9; cdr3_aa: CASSDSRDLNTGELFF
d_call: .; clone_size: many; j_call: TRBJ1-5; v_call: TRBV7-8; cdr3_aa: CASSSRDNSNQPQHF
d_call: .; clone_size: few; j_call: TRBJ1-5; v_call: TRBV6-2/TRBV6-3; cdr3_aa: CASSISTDSNQPQHF
d_call: .; clone_size: .; j_call: TRBJ2-7; v_call: TRBV7-9; cdr3_aa: CASSPRENYEQYF
d_call: .; clone_size: few; j_call: TRBJ2-1; v_call: TRBV19; cdr3_aa: CASSPRGGTANNEQFF
d_call: TRBD1; clone_size: .; j_call: TRBJ1-2; v_call: TRBV12-3/TRBV12-4; cdr3_aa: CASRPQDRGINGYTF
d_call: .; clone_size: .; j_call: TRBJ2-3; v_call: TRBV7-2; cdr3_aa: CASSPRRLWQYF
d_call: TRBD1; clone_size: many; j_call: TRBJ2-7; v_call: TRBV7-7; cdr3_aa: CASSLGTGGTYEQYF
d_call: TRBD1; clone_size: few; j_call: TRBJ2-4; v_call: TRBV6-2/TRBV6-3; cdr3_aa: CASSSTGARAKNIQYF
d_call: .; clone_size: .; j_call: TRBJ1-2; v_call: TRBV15; cdr3_aa: CATSRDPDTGYTF
d_call: .; clone_size: .; j_call: TRBJ2-2; v_call: TRBV27; cdr3_aa: CASSSGVGTGELFF
d_call: .; clone_size: few; j_call: TRBJ1-6; v_call: TRBV7-6; cdr3_aa: CASSSYGSPLHF
d_call: .; clone_size: few; j_call: TRBJ2-7; v_call: TRBV19; cdr3_aa: CASTPGGFLSEQYF
d_call: TRBD1; clone_size: .; j_call: TRBJ1-1; v_call: TRBV6-2/TRBV6-3; cdr3_aa: CASSYSKRAGGPNTEAFF
d_call: .; clone_size: .; j_call: TRBJ2-1; v_call: TRBV19; cdr3_aa: CASSAGEGPYNEQFF
d_call: TRBD2; clone_size: .; j_call: TRBJ2-1; v_call: TRBV7-2; cdr3_aa: CASSLAAWGGTDNEQFF
d_call: .; clone_size: few; j_call: TRBJ1-2; v_call: TRBV7-9; cdr3_aa: CASSSARRTGDYGYTF
d_call: .; clone_size: .; j_call: TRBJ1-1; v_call: TRBV4-3; cdr3_aa: CASSQFMNTEAFF
d_call: TRBD1; clone_size: .; j_call: TRBJ2-7; v_call: TRBV12-3/TRBV12-4; cdr3_aa: CASRPGTGAYEQYF
d_call: .; clone_size: many; j_call: TRBJ2-5; v_call: TRBV7-3; cdr3_aa: CASSPGGGRETQYF
d_call: .; clone_size: .; j_call: TRBJ2-1; v_call: TRBV7-8; cdr3_aa: CASSLNQGIAYNEQFF
d_call: .; clone_size: few; j_call: TRBJ1-1; v_call: TRBV7-2; cdr3_aa: CASSSRGYTEAFF
d_call: .; clone_size: .; j_call: TRBJ1-1; v_call: TRBV19; cdr3_aa: CASSTTGNTEAFF
d_call: .; clone_size: few; j_call: TRBJ1-5; v_call: TRBV7-8; cdr3_aa: CASSPLIGDQPQHF
d_call: TRBD2; clone_size: few; j_call: TRBJ2-5; v_call: TRBV12-3/TRBV12-4; cdr3_aa: CASNVGLAGTQETQYF
d_call: .; clone_size: .; j_call: TRBJ2-2; v_call: TRBV24-1; cdr3_aa: CATSDFRDRGAGELFF
d_call: .; clone_size: .; j_call: TRBJ2-5; v_call: TRBV29-1; cdr3_aa: CSVEDRSRRETQYF
d_call: .; clone_size: .; j_call: TRBJ2-7; v_call: TRBV12-3/TRBV12-4; cdr3_aa: CASSLVVGSYEQYF
d_call: .; clone_size: .; j_call: TRBJ1-5; v_call: TRBV20-1; cdr3_aa: CSARGGGAISPSPDQHF
d_call: TRBD2; clone_size: .; j_call: TRBJ2-1; v_call: TRBV11-2; cdr3_aa: CASSPMTSGLYNEQFF
d_call: .; clone_size: once; j_call: TRBJ2-7; v_call: TRBV27; cdr3_aa: CDSSFGQLYEQYF
d_call: .; clone_size: few; j_call: TRBJ1-5; v_call: TRBV19; cdr3_aa: CASSPSLGQPQHF
d_call: .; clone_size: few; j_call: TRBJ1-1; v_call: TRBV7-8; cdr3_aa: CASSLEFSEAFF